The 3 T cell receptor beta chains in this list originate from one sample, sequenced in a study of control samples from healthy donors and cancer patients. Assay used: immunoSEQ multiplex PCR; TCRdb lists only in-frame clones, some missing. Of 150,000 to 200,000 clones listed, 85% to 90% were seen once; the top ten hold around 5%. The sequencing input was blood. The receptors derive from a woman aged 25 to 39 in good health.

This clone was detected once. The chain uses TRBV7-9 and TRBJ2-7; D may match TRBD1 or TRBD2 (5 bases each). The V and J ends lost 6 bases and 2 bases respectively, with 14 bases between them. Germline V gene sequence: CDR1 SEHNR, CDR2 FQNEAQ (reference sequence). There are 14 residues in the CDR3. The CDR3 bases are TGTGCCAGCAGGAGGGGTCCGGGGCCCTACGAGCAGTACTTC. Its translation is CASRRGPGPYEQYF.

This chain links TRBV18 with TRBJ1-1; a weak D match, TRBD1 (5 bases). V lost 3 bases and J lost 8, with 16 bases in between. Germline CDR1 reads KGHSH; CDR2 reads LQKENI. This CDR3 is 14 amino acids long. The CDR3 sequence is CASSPPFGGGEAFF. The DNA for the CDR3 is TGTGCCAGCTCACCGCCTTTTGGGGGAGGGGAAGCTTTCTTT.

This rearrangement joins TRBV2 to TRBJ2-3; D gene unclear. The CDR3 extends over 10 amino acids. Trimming took off 7 bases at V and 6 bases at J, with 5 bases between the two ends. The germline V gene has CDR1 SNHLY and CDR2 FYNNEI. CDR3 in DNA: TGTGCCAGCAAGGCGGATACGCAGTATTTT. Residues: CASKADTQYF.